The sequence of this TCR beta chain was determined in a study of OX40 agonist ivuxolimab in advanced cancers. At the level of the whole study: Ivuxolimab was a fully human IgG2 agonistic monoclonal antibody targeting the costimulatory receptor OX40 (CD134). Intravenous ivuxolimab was administered to patients every 2 weeks at six dose levels: 0.01, 0.1, 0.3, 1.5, 3 and 10 mg/kg. Of the roughly 52 dose-escalation patients, hepatocellular carcinoma was present in about 19, melanoma in roughly 15, renal cell carcinoma in 9 and head and neck cancer in 9. A male proportion of roughly 80% and a mean age of approximately 58 years, ranging from roughly 20 to 80, were recorded for the dose-escalation cohort. Prior anti-PD-1, anti-PD-L1 or anti-CTLA-4 therapy was permitted, and checkpoint inhibitors had been received by 40% to 50% of dose-escalation patients. Three dose-escalation patients achieved partial responses, one with hepatocellular carcinoma and two with cutaneous melanoma. Peripheral TCRbeta sequencing aimed to test whether ivuxolimab altered TCR sequence diversity and caused clonal T-cell expansion. The paper covers the monotherapy dose-escalation part of the phase I ivuxolimab trial, which included N of about 56 patients.

Genomic DNA was extracted from sorted cells for sequencing of the TCRbeta CDR3 region. The immunoSEQ Assay was used to sequence the TCRbeta CDR3 regions. Not all clones reach the TCRdb copy of this immuneACCESS table, which keeps in-frame sequences only. Checked studies attribute under half of the gap to unresolved V genes and leave the rest unexplained. The table for this sample lists more than 65,000 clones; around 80% of them were counted only once. Over 4.5% of the sample rests with the top ten. Note on this clone: Its recognized antigen is unknown. No base quality values were provided; no much bigger clone lies one nucleotide off.

The trial excluded patients who had a history of autoimmune disease or were on systemic immunosuppression. Peripheral blood for TCR sequencing was drawn from every dose cohort at baseline, at cycle 4 day 1 and at cycle 7 day 1. Samples came from an open-label, multicenter, first-in-human phase I dose-escalation trial of ivuxolimab. Adults with locally advanced or metastatic melanoma, renal cell carcinoma, hepatocellular carcinoma or head and neck squamous cell carcinoma were enrolled in the trial. Before TCR sequencing, CD4+ T cells and CD8+ T cells were sorted from peripheral blood as separate populations. Overall study outcomes, separate from this receptor: Which antigens the clonally expanded peripheral T cells were specific for was not determined. On average, CD8+ T cells showed more expanded clones than CD4+ T cells after ivuxolimab. At doses of 0.1 to 3.0 mg/kg, clonal expansion of both CD4+ and CD8+ T cells in blood was seen between baseline and week 6. In the 0.1-3.0 mg/kg groups, partial responders were among the patients with the lowest normalized peripheral clonal expansion, particularly in CD8+ T cells. Low levels of normalized T-cell clonal expansion were also seen in some patients who did not respond.

The clonotype originates from an adult with an advanced solid tumor such as melanoma, head and neck, liver or kidney cancer. The source material was CD4+ or CD8+ T cells sorted from blood, sampled in a trial of the OX40 agonist ivuxolimab.

At the DNA level, the sequence is TGTGCCAGCTCACCCGGACACCAAGAGACCCAGTACTTC. It is translated as CASSPGHQETQYF. The chain couples TRBV18 to TRBJ2-5; the D gene is not confidently resolved. V gives up 3 bases and J gives up 0 bases, and the segment between their germline ends measures 5 bases. The CDR3 spans 13 residues, from the cysteine through the phenylalanine. The only DNA kept is the CDR3, 39 bases in frame from the first base. CDR1 KGHSH and CDR2 LQKENI were looked up in the germline V gene.